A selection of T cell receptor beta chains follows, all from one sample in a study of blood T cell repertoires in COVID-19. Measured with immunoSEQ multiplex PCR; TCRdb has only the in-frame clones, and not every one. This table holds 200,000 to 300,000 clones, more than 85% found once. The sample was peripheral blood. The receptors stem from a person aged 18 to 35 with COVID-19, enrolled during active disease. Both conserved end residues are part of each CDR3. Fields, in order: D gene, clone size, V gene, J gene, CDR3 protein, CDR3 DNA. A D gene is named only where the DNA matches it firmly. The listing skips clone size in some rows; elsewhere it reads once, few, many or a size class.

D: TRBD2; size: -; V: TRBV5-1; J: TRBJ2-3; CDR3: CASSQGLGGSTDTQYF; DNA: TGCGCCAGCAGCCAAGGACTAGGAGGCTCCACAGATACGCAGTATTTT
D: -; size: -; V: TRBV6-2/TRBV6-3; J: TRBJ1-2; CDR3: CASSDGNYGYTF; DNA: TGTGCCAGCAGTGACGGGAATTATGGCTACACCTTC
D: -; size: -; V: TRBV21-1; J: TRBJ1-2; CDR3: CASSKSNWDRYDPDNYGYTF; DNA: TGTGCCAGCAGCAAATCAAATTGGGACAGGTATGATCCGGACAATTATGGCTACACCTTC
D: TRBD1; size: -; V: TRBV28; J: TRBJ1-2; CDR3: CASSPTGGNYGSYTF; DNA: TGTGCCAGCAGTCCGACAGGGGGTAACTATGGGAGCTACACCTTC
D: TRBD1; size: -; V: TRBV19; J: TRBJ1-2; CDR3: CASSRGQGRGYTF; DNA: TGTGCCAGTAGTAGGGGACAGGGTCGCGGCTACACCTTC
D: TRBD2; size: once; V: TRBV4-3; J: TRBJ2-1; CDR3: CASSQDRWTRSYEQFF; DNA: TGCGCCAGCAGCCAAGATCGATGGACTAGATCATATGAGCAGTTCTTC
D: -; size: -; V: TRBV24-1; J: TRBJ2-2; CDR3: CATTATKNTGELFF; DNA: TGTGCCACCACTGCTACTAAGAACACCGGGGAGCTGTTTTTT
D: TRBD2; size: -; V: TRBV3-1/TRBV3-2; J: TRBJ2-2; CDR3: CASSPGLAGVGGELFF; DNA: TGTGCCAGCAGCCCCGGACTAGCGGGAGTTGGCGGGGAGCTGTTTTTT
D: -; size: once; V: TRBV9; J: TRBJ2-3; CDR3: CASSPRYGDKTDTQYF; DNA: TGTGCCAGCAGCCCCAGATATGGGGACAAAACAGATACGCAGTATTTT
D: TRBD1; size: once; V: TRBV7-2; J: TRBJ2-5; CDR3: CASSIPTVNRGLQETQYF; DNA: TGTGCCAGCAGCATCCCAACCGTCAACAGGGGGCTGCAGGAGACCCAGTACTTC
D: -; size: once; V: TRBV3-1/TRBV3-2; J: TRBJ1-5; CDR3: CASSQNLRFRVHQPQHF; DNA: TGTGCCAGCAGCCAAAACCTTAGGTTCAGGGTTCATCAGCCCCAGCATTTT
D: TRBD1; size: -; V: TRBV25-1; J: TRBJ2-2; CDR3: CASSDRQGNTGELFF; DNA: TGTGCCAGCAGTGACCGACAGGGGAACACCGGGGAGCTGTTTTTT
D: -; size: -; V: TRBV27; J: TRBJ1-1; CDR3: CASSLGPLNTEAFF; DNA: TGTGCCAGCAGTTTAGGCCCATTGAACACTGAAGCTTTCTTT
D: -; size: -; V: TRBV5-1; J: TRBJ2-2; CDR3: CASSLDRDVTGELFF; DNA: TGCGCCAGCAGCTTGGACAGGGATGTCACCGGGGAGCTGTTTTTT
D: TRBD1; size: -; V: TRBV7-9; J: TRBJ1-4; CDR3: CASSLEDTGGGEKLFF; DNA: TGTGCCAGCAGCTTAGAAGATACAGGGGGTGGGGAAAAACTGTTTTTT
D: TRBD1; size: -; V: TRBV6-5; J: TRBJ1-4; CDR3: CASSYGGQSNEKLFF; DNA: TGTGCCAGCAGTTACGGGGGACAGTCGAATGAAAAACTGTTTTTT
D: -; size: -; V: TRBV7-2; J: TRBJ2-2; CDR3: CASSLRLNTGELFF; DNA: TGTGCCAGCAGCCTAAGACTTAACACCGGGGAGCTGTTTTTT
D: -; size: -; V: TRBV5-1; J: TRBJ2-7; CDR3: CASSLAQGGATYEQYF; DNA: TGCGCCAGCAGCTTGGCCCAGGGTGGGGCAACCTACGAGCAGTACTTC
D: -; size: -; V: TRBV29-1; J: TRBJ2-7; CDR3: CSAEGVAYEQYF; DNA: TGCAGCGCCGAAGGGGTAGCCTACGAGCAGTACTTC
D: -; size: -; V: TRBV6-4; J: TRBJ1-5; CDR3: CASRRQPNQPQHF; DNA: TGTGCCAGCAGAAGACAGCCAAATCAGCCCCAGCATTTT
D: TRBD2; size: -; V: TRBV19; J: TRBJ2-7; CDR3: CASSLTSGNEQYF; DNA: TGTGCCAGTAGTTTGACTAGCGGGAACGAGCAGTACTTC
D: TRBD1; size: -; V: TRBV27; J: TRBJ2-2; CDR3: CASSLSPGTGGTGELFF; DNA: TGTGCCAGCAGTTTATCTCCAGGGACAGGGGGCACCGGGGAGCTGTTTTTT
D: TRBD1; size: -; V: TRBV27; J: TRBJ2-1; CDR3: CASRITAGTGYNEQFF; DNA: TGTGCCAGTAGAATAACCGCCGGGACAGGGTACAATGAGCAGTTCTTC
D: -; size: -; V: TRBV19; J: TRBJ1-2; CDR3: CASSISGANYGYTF; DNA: TGTGCCAGTAGTATATCAGGGGCTAACTATGGCTACACCTTC
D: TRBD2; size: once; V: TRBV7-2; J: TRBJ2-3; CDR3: CASSSMSGRTDTQYF; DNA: TGTGCCAGCAGCTCAATGAGCGGGAGAACAGATACGCAGTATTTT
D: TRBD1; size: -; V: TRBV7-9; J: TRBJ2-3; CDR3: CASSSRTGDTDTQYF; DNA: TGTGCCAGCAGCTCCCGGACAGGGGACACAGATACGCAGTATTTT
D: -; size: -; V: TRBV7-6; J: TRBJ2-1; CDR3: CASSLGGTVYNEQFF; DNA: TGTGCCAGCAGCTTAGGAGGGACTGTATACAATGAGCAGTTCTTC
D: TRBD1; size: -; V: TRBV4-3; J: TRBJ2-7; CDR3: CASSQGQGALYEQYF; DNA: TGCGCCAGCAGCCAAGGCCAGGGGGCTCTCTACGAGCAGTACTTC
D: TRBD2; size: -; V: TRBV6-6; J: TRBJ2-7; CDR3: CASSYQPGGIYEQYF; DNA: TGTGCCAGCAGTTACCAGCCGGGGGGGATCTACGAGCAGTACTTC
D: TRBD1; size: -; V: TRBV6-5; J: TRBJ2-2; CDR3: CASRRQGTGELFF; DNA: TGTGCCAGCAGACGACAGGGAACCGGGGAGCTGTTTTTT
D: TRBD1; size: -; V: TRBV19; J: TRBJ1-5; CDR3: CASSTDRGLQPQHF; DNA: TGTGCCAGTAGTACAGACAGGGGGCTCCAGCCCCAGCATTTT
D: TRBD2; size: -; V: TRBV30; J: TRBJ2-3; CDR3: CAWRYSGRPIFLTDTQYF; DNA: TGTGCCTGGAGGTATAGCGGGAGGCCTATTTTCCTCACAGATACGCAGTATTTT
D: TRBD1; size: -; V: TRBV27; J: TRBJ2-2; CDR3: CASSHRGSTGELFF; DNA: TGTGCCAGCAGTCACAGGGGAAGCACCGGGGAGCTGTTTTTT
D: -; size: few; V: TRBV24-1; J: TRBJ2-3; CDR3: CATSDFMDTQYF; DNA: TGTGCCACCAGTGATTTTATGGATACGCAGTATTTT
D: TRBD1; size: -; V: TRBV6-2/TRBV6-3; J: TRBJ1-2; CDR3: CASGSTGNNYGYTF; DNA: TGTGCCAGCGGTTCGACAGGGAACAACTATGGCTACACCTTC
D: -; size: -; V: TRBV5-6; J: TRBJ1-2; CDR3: CASSPDRNYGYTF; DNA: TGTGCCAGCAGCCCCGACAGAAATTATGGCTACACCTTC
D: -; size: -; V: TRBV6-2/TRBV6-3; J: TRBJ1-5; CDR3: CASSYSGGGQPQHF; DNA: TGTGCCAGCAGTTACTCCGGCGGAGGTCAGCCCCAGCATTTT
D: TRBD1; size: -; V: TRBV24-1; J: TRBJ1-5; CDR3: CATSDPKGGHNQPQHF; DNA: TGTGCCACCAGTGATCCCAAAGGGGGCCACAATCAGCCCCAGCATTTT
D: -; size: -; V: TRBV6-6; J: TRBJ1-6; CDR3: CASSYNRGSPLHF; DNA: TGTGCCAGCAGTTACAATAGGGGTTCACCCCTCCACTTT
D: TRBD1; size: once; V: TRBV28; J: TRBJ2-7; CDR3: CASSYRGKRLEQYF; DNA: TGTGCCAGCAGTTACAGGGGAAAGAGGCTCGAGCAGTACTTC
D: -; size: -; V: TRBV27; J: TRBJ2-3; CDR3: CASPRGKGTDTQYF; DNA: TGTGCCAGCCCCAGGGGAAAGGGGACAGATACGCAGTATTTT
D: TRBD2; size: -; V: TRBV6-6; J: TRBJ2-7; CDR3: CASSPSSGSSYEQYF; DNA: TGTGCCAGCAGCCCTTCTAGCGGGAGCTCCTACGAGCAGTACTTC
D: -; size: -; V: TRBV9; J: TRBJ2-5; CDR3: CASSVSGQETQYF; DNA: TGTGCCAGCAGCGTATCAGGCCAAGAGACCCAGTACTTC